This entry lists 2 T cell receptor beta chains sequenced from one sample in a study of Ad26.COV2.S vaccination and SARS-CoV-2 variants. Using immunoSEQ multiplex PCR, the repertoire was profiled, and TCRdb retains in-frame clones only, with some absent. In the table there are hundreds of thousands of clones, around nine tenths of which are singletons. Treatment indicated: about 20 received Ad26.COV2.S at low or high dose, single or two shots; about 5 received placebo; per-sample allocation not given. Samples came from day 63 after the first vaccine or placebo injection. This material consisted of peripheral blood, taken in a trial of Ad26.COV2.S vaccine versus placebo. The receptors stem from a person between 18 and 65 years old who received the Ad26.COV2.S COVID-19 vaccine or a placebo.

This clone occurred once. The rearrangement links TRBV7-3 to TRBJ2-3, with D possibly being TRBD1 or TRBD2 (5 bases each). This CDR3 spans 15 amino acids. V was pared by 5 bases and J by 0 bases, with 12 bases between. The germline gives CDR1 SGHTA, CDR2 FQGTGA. Here the CDR3 DNA reads TGTGCCAGCAGCCAGGGTGGGGGAAGCACAGATACGCAGTATTTT. As protein: CASSQGGGSTDTQYF.

V and J are TRBV10-1 and TRBJ2-1; D is perhaps TRBD1 (8 bases). Germline lookup yields CDR1 WNHNN and CDR2 SYGVQD (reference sequence). The CDR3 has 16 amino acids. V shed 3 bases and J shed 2 bases, with 14 bases lying between them. The CDR3 DNA is TGCGCCAGCAGTGATACAGGGGGGGAGGCCTACAATGAGCAGTTCTTC. Translation: CASSDTGGEAYNEQFF.